Sequencing of this T cell receptor (beta chain) was carried out in a study of blood T cell repertoires in COVID-19. Libraries were prepared by immunoSEQ multiplex PCR; TCRdb keeps only in-frame clonotypes and omits some of them. In the table there are approximately 400,000 clones, 75% to 90% of which are singletons. This CDR3 contains 21 residues. Participants reported their clinical history, and cohort assignment relied on those reports. Donors in Cohort 3 counted as recovered after two negative PCRs, clearance, or symptom resolution. V is TRBV21-1 and J is TRBJ2-7; TRBD2, as called in the table, went unchecked against the DNA. TRBV21-1 is labeled a pseudogene. Sequences were obtained from PBMCs or T cells enriched from blood (not recorded which). This sequence was found in a woman between 50 and 59 years old who had recovered from COVID-19. The CDR3 spells CASILLRGILLAGVRPREQYF. CDR3 in DNA: TGTGCCAGCATTCTCCTGAGAGGTATCTTACTAGCGGGAGTTCGCCCGCGGGAGCAGTACTTC.